The text below deals with one T cell receptor (beta chain). This clonotype appeared a few times. What antigen it recognizes has not been identified. It has no much larger one-base neighbor in the sample; base qualities were not kept. From a lookup of the germline V gene, CDR1 and CDR2 are MNHEY and SVGEGT. From the cysteine through the phenylalanine, the CDR3 covers 17 amino acids. Only the CDR3 DNA is retained, 51 bases long and in frame from the first base. V and J are truncated by 2 bases and 5 bases respectively, leaving an intervening sequence of 19 bases. The data derive from a study of T-cell memory formation after mild COVID-19 (dated by TCRdb to 2020 to 2023). Study-wide context: Most TCR sequence clusters were specific to one of the two donors. Two young, previously healthy adult volunteers made up the cohort, one male and one female. In a couple of donors, T-cell clones that expanded and contracted after mild COVID-19 were tracked by sequencing TCRalpha and TCRbeta repertoires over time.

PBMCs were isolated by Ficoll-Paque density gradient centrifugation. Sequencing instrument: Illumina NovaSeq 6000. TCRalpha and TCRbeta cDNA libraries were built by 5'RACE with constant-segment primers, adding sample barcodes and unique molecular identifiers. RNA was extracted from every sample with Trizol reagent. The libraries were amplified in two PCR steps, and the second step added a second sample barcode and Illumina TruSeq adapters. Sequencing of the libraries was done on an Illumina NovaSeq, producing 2 x 150 bp paired-end reads. Processing in the source paper ran as follows. The reads were demultiplexed and collapsed into UMI-guided consensus sequences using migec v1.2.7. Using mixcr v2.1.11, UMI consensuses were aligned to TRA and TRB V and J templates and then assembled into clonotypes. A clonotype was counted as expanded or contracted only if both edgeR and NoisET called the change significant, with noise models trained on biological replicates. For edgeR calls, the thresholds were a false discovery rate-adjusted p below 0.01 and a log2 fold-change of 1. As an exploratory analysis of dynamics, PCA with hierarchical clustering was applied to max-normalized trajectories of the 1000 most abundant clonotypes. Separately sequenced CD4+ and CD8+ repertoires were used to assign the CD4 or CD8 phenotype of responding clones. TCRdb applied fastp at Q25 and MiXCR to the public reads, then kept only in-frame beta chains. Each CDR3 protein appears once, grouped with its most common genes and DNA. The V and J calls here are based on TCRdb, not the publication. The sample yields tens of thousands of distinct CDR3 sequences; 9.3% were counted once. Roughly 10% of the sample is held by the ten biggest clonotypes.

Beyond this particular receptor, the publication reports: The detection of some responding clones in pre-infection memory suggests that pre-existing cross-reactive memory T cells joined the SARS-CoV-2 response. The study included only a couple of mild cases, and larger cohorts that include severe cases with pre-infection samples were judged to be necessary. Contracting CD4+ clones turned up mainly in the CM and EM memory subsets, whereas EMRA was where CD8+ clones were enriched. Balanced CD4/CD8 phenotypes were observed for clones contracting from day 15 to 85, whereas a bias towards CD4+ was observed for a second wave of clones expanding from day 15 to 37. SARS-CoV-2 specificity was not confirmed for the second-wave clones peaking on day 37.

The sample comprised PBMCs or a T cell subset sorted from them (not recorded which). The chain employs TRBV6-2 or TRBV6-3 and TRBJ2-1; the D gene is perhaps TRBD2, from 5 matching bases. The TCR comes from an adult woman who had mild COVID-19 (a few samples of this study predate the infection). The sample titles of this study are shuffled in the database, so cell type and time point are left out; the donor was told from shared clones. CDR3 region: CASSYNAGSHPNNEQFF. In nucleotide form, the sequence is TGTGCCAGCAGTTACAACGCGGGCTCGCACCCTAACAATGAGCAGTTCTTC.